The T cell receptor beta chain under discussion was sequenced for a study of cytomegalovirus exposure and HLA in healthy donors. The CDR3 runs 16 residues. The germline CDR1 and CDR2 sequences are SEHNR and FQNEAQ (reference sequence). Trimming took 5 bases from V and 7 from J; bases not matched to a gene: 5. It was with 60 Vbeta and 13 Jbeta primers that the PCR ran. Clones were read by immunoSEQ multiplex PCR, and TCRdb kept only the in-frame ones, dropping some. The sample comprises 180,000 or so clones, over 75% of which are singletons, and around a tenth rests with the top ten. The sequenced sample consisted of PBMCs. The sequence derives from a man between 18 and 35 years old in good health and CMV-seropositive. The chain employs TRBV7-9 and TRBJ2-1; 16 nucleotides match TRBD2. The CDR3: CASSGTSGGAGNEQFF. Here the CDR3 DNA reads TGTGCCAGCAGCGGGACTAGCGGGGGGGCCGGAAATGAGCAGTTCTTC.